These 27 T cell receptor beta chains were all obtained from the same sample, sequenced in a study of T cell responses to AZD1222 COVID-19 vaccine. Method: immunoSEQ multiplex PCR; TCRdb's copy keeps in-frame clones and lacks some. The data hold some 130,000 clones, with roughly 93% observed a single time. Material: peripheral blood, obtained 28 days after the second AZD1222 dose. The receptors originated from an adult who received the AZD1222 COVID-19 vaccine.

A remark on this clone: Other nucleotide sequences from this sample produce the same CDR3. The chain carries TRBV9 and TRBJ2-2; no reliable D call. Between the trimmed V and J ends, which lost 4 bases and 3 bases, there was a span of 4 bases. In germline, CDR1 is SGDLS, CDR2 YYNGEE. This CDR3 comprises 12 residues. This chain's CDR3 is CASSPHTGELFF. CDR3 sequence (DNA): TGTGCCAGCAGCCCGCACACCGGGGAGCTGTTTTTT.

V gene TRBV10-3 combines with J gene TRBJ2-1; the D is unclear. The V end was cut by 7 bases, the J end by 5 bases, with 6 bases between. This CDR3 has 11 residues. In germline, CDR1 is ENHRY, CDR2 SYGVKD. The CDR3 coding sequence is TGTGCCATCAATGGGAACAATGAGCAGTTCTTC. It yields the protein CAINGNNEQFF.

This chain uses TRBV6-5 with TRBJ1-1; a weak D match, TRBD1 (5 bases). The CDR3 length is 14 residues. Trimming left V 6 bases short and J 1 base short, with 12 bases between. Germline-derived CDR1 and CDR2 are MNHEY and SVGAGI. The CDR3 region has the DNA TGTGCCAGCAGAGCCGGGACGTCGAACACTGAAGCTTTCTTT. Amino acids: CASRAGTSNTEAFF.

This chain connects TRBV9 to TRBJ1-2; D possibly corresponds to TRBD1 (5 bases). Germline CDR1 reads SGDLS; CDR2 reads YYNGEE. The CDR3 spans 15 residues. V was clipped by 1 base and J by 10 bases, with 20 bases between them. The DNA of the CDR3 is TGTGCCAGCAGCGTACAAGAGGGGCGGTGGGATGACTACACCTTC. It encodes CASSVQEGRWDDYTF.

The chain links TRBV19 to TRBJ2-1; D is possibly TRBD1 (6 bases). The V gene's germline CDR1 is LNHDA and CDR2 SQIVND (reference sequence). Trimming stripped 7 bases from V and 4 bases from J, with 11 bases between. The CDR3 is 13 residues long. The chain's CDR3 is CASTQGLYNEQFF. CDR3 sequence (DNA): TGTGCCAGTACCCAGGGGCTTTACAATGAGCAGTTCTTC.

The chain is built from TRBV5-4 and TRBJ2-7; a weak D match, TRBD2 (6 bases). V lost 4 bases to trimming and J lost 0 bases, with 11 bases between them. This CDR3 region has 14 residues. The V gene's germline CDR1 is SGHNT and CDR2 YYREEE (reference sequence). The CDR3 region has the DNA TGTGCCAGCAGCCCGAGCGGGCCCTCCTACGAGCAGTACTTC. Amino acids: CASSPSGPSYEQYF. Full variable domain (outside the CDR3, taken from reference TRBV5-4 and TRBJ2-7): ETGVTQSPTHLIKTRGQQVTLRCSSQSGHNTVSWYQQALGQGPQFIFQYYREEENGRGNFPPRFSGLQFPNYSSELNVNALELDDSALYLCASSPSGPSYEQYFGPGTRLTVT.

This clone was counted once. V gene TRBV28 combines with J gene TRBJ2-6; no definite D call. Germline CDR1 reads MDHEN; CDR2 reads SYDVKM. V dropped 8 bases and J dropped 0 bases, with 5 bases sitting between them. There are 13 residues in the CDR3. The CDR3 loop reads CASRLSGANVLTF. In DNA, the CDR3 is TGTGCCAGCCGACTCTCTGGGGCCAACGTCCTGACTTTC.

This chain joins TRBV27 and TRBJ1-2; D gene uncertain. Trimming pared 6 bases from V and 4 bases from J, leaving 18 bases between. Looked up from germline, CDR1 is MNHEY and CDR2 is SMNVEV (reference sequence). The CDR3 is 15 residues long. CDR3 sequence reads: CASRMLAGGIYGYTF. In DNA, the CDR3 is TGTGCCAGCAGAATGCTAGCGGGAGGGATCTATGGCTACACCTTC.

The genes are TRBV5-6 and TRBJ1-6, with D possibly TRBD1 on 5 matching bases. The CDR3 spans 14 residues. CDR1 and CDR2 (germline): SGHDT, YYEEEE. Trimming took off 5 bases at V and 5 bases at J, with 11 bases between the two ends. CDR3: CASSFGTDNSPLHF. Written as DNA, the CDR3 is TGTGCCAGCAGTTTCGGGACTGATAATTCACCCCTCCACTTT.

This chain uses TRBV30 with TRBJ2-3; 9 bases match TRBD1. The CDR3 runs 15 residues. The germline gives CDR1 GTSNPN, CDR2 SVGIG (reference sequence). The V gene end was trimmed by 3 bases and the J gene end by 5 bases; junction bases not matched to a gene: 9. The CDR3 DNA reads TGTGCCTGGAGCCCTAACAGGGGGCTGATAGATACGCAGTATTTT. This translates into CAWSPNRGLIDTQYF.

Details on this clone: At one boundary the junction diverges from the germline segment, which might be a read error. Distinct nucleotide sequences in the sample also encode this CDR3. The chain employs TRBV29-1 and TRBJ2-2; TRBD2 matches at 15 bases. The CDR3 is 15 amino acids. Germline assignment: CDR1 SQVTM and CDR2 ANQGSEA. The CDR3, as DNA: TGCAGCGTCGAAGGGACTAGCGGGAGGCTGGGGGAGCTGTTTTTT. Its translation is CSVEGTSGRLGELFF.

In nucleotides, the CDR3 is TGCGCCAGCAGCTGGGATCCGGGGCAAGATGAGCAGTTCTTC. It is translated as CASSWDPGQDEQFF. The chain couples TRBV5-1 to TRBJ2-1; perhaps D is TRBD1 or TRBD2 (5 bases each). The CDR3 spans 14 residues. Trimming took 3 bases from V and 8 from J, leaving 15 bases between them. Germline values: CDR1 SGHRS, CDR2 YFSETQ.

V gene TRBV11-2 combines with J gene TRBJ1-1, with D possibly matching TRBD1 (6 bases). The V gene's germline CDR1 is SGHAT and CDR2 FQNNGV. The germline V and J ends were trimmed by 1 base and 1 base, with 7 bases remaining between them. The CDR3 contains 14 residues. CDR3: CASSLVGGNTEAFF. DNA of the CDR3: TGTGCCAGCAGCTTAGTAGGGGGGAACACTGAAGCTTTCTTT.

For the CDR3, the DNA is TGTGCCAGCTCACCGACGACGGGCTCACCCCTCCACTTT. As protein: CASSPTTGSPLHF. The V and J genes are TRBV18 and TRBJ1-6, with no clear D. CDR1 and CDR2 (germline): KGHSH, LQKENI. The CDR3 runs 13 residues. V lost 3 bases and J 10 bases, leaving 10 bases between the germline ends.

This chain links TRBV7-9 with TRBJ1-2, with D possibly being TRBD1 (6 bases). Germline assignment: CDR1 SEHNR and CDR2 FQNEAQ (reference sequence). CDR3 length equals 15 residues. V was cut by 5 bases and J by 4 bases, with 17 bases left in between. CDR3 residues: CASSPQGGRSYGYTF. As DNA, the CDR3 is TGTGCCAGCAGCCCCCAAGGGGGACGGAGCTATGGCTACACCTTC.

The V call is TRBV13, the J call TRBJ2-7; D gene unclear. The CDR3 extends over 14 amino acids. The germline CDR1 and CDR2 sequences are PRHDT and FYEKMQ (reference sequence). V lost 1 base, J lost 3 bases, and 10 bases lay in between. The CDR3 nucleotides read TGTGCCAGCAGCTTAGCGGGTACGGGCTACGAGCAGTACTTC. Amino acids: CASSLAGTGYEQYF.

This chain uses TRBV5-1 with TRBJ2-2; 13 bases are shared with TRBD2. V lost 6 bases, J lost 8 bases, and 7 bases stayed unmatched. The CDR3 length is 15 residues. Germline loops: CDR1 SGHRS, CDR2 YFSETQ. CDR3 sequence: CASTRTSGSEGELFF. The CDR3 nucleotides are TGCGCCAGCACGCGGACTAGCGGGAGTGAGGGGGAGCTGTTTTTT.

This chain uses TRBV27 with TRBJ2-7, with a weak D call TRBD1 (5 bases). The CDR3 loop spans 16 amino acids. Germline V gene sequence: CDR1 MNHEY, CDR2 SMNVEV (reference sequence). V gave up 1 base and J gave up 4 bases, with 17 bases separating them. The chain's CDR3 is CASSLWAGKVPYEQYF. DNA for the CDR3: TGTGCCAGCAGTTTATGGGCAGGGAAAGTTCCATACGAGCAGTACTTC.

The V and J genes are TRBV7-9 and TRBJ2-5, with 9 bases that match TRBD2. The CDR3 has 16 amino acids. Germline loops: CDR1 SEHNR, CDR2 FQNEAQ (reference sequence). The V and J ends lost 2 bases and 1 base, in that order; junction bases with no gene match: 5. This CDR3 reads CASSLLAGGAQETQYF. Written as DNA, the CDR3 is TGTGCCAGCAGCTTATTGGCGGGAGGGGCCCAAGAGACCCAGTACTTC.

The V call is TRBV11-1, the J call TRBJ1-1; D call uncertain. Germline V gene lookup returns CDR1 SGHAT and CDR2 FQDESV (reference sequence). This CDR3 is built from 14 residues. V was shortened by 1 base and J by 0 bases, with 6 bases between the two germline ends. The CDR3 region has the DNA TGTGCCAGCAGCTTAGACCTCATGAACACTGAAGCTTTCTTT. Protein product: CASSLDLMNTEAFF.

The chain is built from TRBV7-6 and TRBJ1-4, with 10 bases matching TRBD1. J gave up 8 bases and V 5 bases, and 5 bases lay outside the gene matches. This CDR3 contains 14 residues. The germline CDR1 and CDR2 sequences are SGHVS and FNYEAQ. CDR3 region: CASSRGTGDEKLFF. The CDR3 DNA follows: TGTGCCAGCAGCCGAGGGACAGGGGACGAAAAACTGTTTTTT.

The rearrangement links TRBV19 to TRBJ2-1, with 14 bases aligning to TRBD2. The ends lost 7 bases at V and 10 bases at J; junction bases unmatched: 12. CDR1 is LNHDA, CDR2 SQIVND, per germline (reference sequence). There are 16 residues in the CDR3. The CDR3 DNA sequence: TGTGCCAGTACCTCCCTGGGACTAGCGGGAGTACGGGAGCAGTTCTTC. Translation gives CASTSLGLAGVREQFF.

This chain links TRBV19 with TRBJ1-3; 7 bases align to TRBD1. This CDR3 contains 18 residues. From germline, CDR1 is LNHDA and CDR2 SQIVND (reference sequence). After removal of 4 bases from V and 0 bases from J, the junction contained 12 bases not matched to a gene. The CDR3: CASSRSTDRRSSGNTIYF. In DNA, the CDR3 is TGTGCCAGTAGTAGATCAACGGACAGGCGGAGCTCTGGAAACACCATATATTTT. Drawing the rest from reference TRBV19 and TRBJ1-3, the complete variable domain is DGGITQSPKYLFRKEGQNVTLSCEQNLNHDAMYWYRQDPGQGLRLIYYSQIVNDFQKGDIAEGYSVSREKKESFPLTVTSAQKNPTAFYLCASSRSTDRRSSGNTIYFGEGSWLTVV.

The chain recombines TRBV3-1 (or the pseudogene TRBV3-2) with TRBJ1-1, with unresolved D. The CDR3 totals 14 residues. The V gene lost 5 bases and the J gene lost 5 bases, with 15 bases spanning the gap. CDR1 LGHDT and CDR2 YNNKEL come from the germline V gene (reference sequence). The CDR3 DNA sequence: TGTGCCAGCAGCTCGCCGGGGTGGGAGACTGAAGCTTTCTTT. Translating gives CASSSPGWETEAFF.

The chain is built from TRBV2 and TRBJ2-1; unclear D gene. Germline lookup yields CDR1 SNHLY and CDR2 FYNNEI. The CDR3 has 11 amino acids. With 6 bases removed from V and 5 bases from J, the gap between germline ends came to 5 bases. The CDR3 nucleotides read TGTGCCAGCAGCTTTCACAATGAGCAGTTCTTC. Its protein product is CASSFHNEQFF.

The chain recombines TRBV5-1 with TRBJ1-2; no reliable D call. The CDR3 sequence is 13 residues long. V lost 7 bases and J lost 6, with 16 bases in between. Germline CDR1 is SGHRS and CDR2 is YFSETQ. In nucleotides, the CDR3 is TGCGCCAGCGGTTGGACGGGAGAGGATGGCTACACCTTC. Amino acid sequence: CASGWTGEDGYTF.

The count of this clone is one. V and J are TRBV10-3 and TRBJ1-2; 8 nucleotides align to TRBD1. V was clipped by 5 bases and J by 7 bases; unmatched bases: 9. The CDR3 has 14 residues. Germline CDR1 and CDR2: ENHRY and SYGVKD. The DNA of the CDR3 is TGTGCCATCAGTCAATCCGGACAGGGTATTGGCTACACCTTC. Its protein product is CAISQSGQGIGYTF.